A single sample is the source of the 17 T cell receptor beta chains below, sequenced in a study of blood T cell repertoires in COVID-19. Assay: immunoSEQ multiplex PCR; the TCRdb copy retains only in-frame clones and omits some. The data hold under 150,000 clones, with around 82% observed a single time. Sequencing was done on a sample of peripheral blood. The receptors originated from a man aged 55 to 70 with acute or convalescent COVID-19.

This clone has only one observation. The V call is TRBV28, the J call TRBJ2-3; TRBD1 is a possible D gene (5 bases). The CDR3 consists of 17 residues. The germline V gene encodes CDR1 MDHEN and CDR2 SYDVKM. V was clipped by 5 bases and J by 0 bases, with 18 bases between them. In DNA, the CDR3 is TGTGCCAGCAGTCCTATATGGGGCAGGCCGAGCACAGATACGCAGTATTTT. It codes for CASSPIWGRPSTDTQYF.

The chain recombines TRBV28 with TRBJ1-5; no reliable D call. Between the trimmed V and J ends, which lost 5 bases and 4 bases, there was a span of 6 bases. This CDR3 is 12 amino acids long. Germline V gives CDR1 MDHEN, CDR2 SYDVKM. The DNA for the CDR3 is TGTGCCAGCAGTCTCGTAAATCAGCCCCAGCATTTT. This translates into CASSLVNQPQHF.

The rearrangement links TRBV2 to TRBJ2-1; 9 positions agree with TRBD1. CDR1 is SNHLY and CDR2 is FYNNEI in the germline V gene. Trimming took 10 bases from V and 2 from J; bases not matched to a gene: 21. The CDR3 sequence is 19 residues long. The CDR3 bases are TGTGCCATTAGGCGGACAGGGGTTATGCGGGAGTTAGCCTACAATGAGCAGTTCTTC. This sequence encodes CAIRRTGVMRELAYNEQFF.

The genes are TRBV28 and TRBJ2-7, with 8 bases matching TRBD2. Per germline, CDR1 MDHEN and CDR2 SYDVKM. V gave up 7 bases and J gave up 0 bases; unmatched junction bases: 5. This CDR3 contains 14 residues. Written as DNA, the CDR3 is TGTGCCAGCATCCCCGGGGGGGCCTCCTACGAGCAGTACTTC. It encodes CASIPGGASYEQYF.

This chain connects TRBV29-1 to TRBJ2-7; weak D call: TRBD1 (6 bases). CDR1 and CDR2 (germline): SQVTM, ANQGSEA. CDR3 length equals 13 residues. V lost 4 bases, J lost 0 bases, and 10 bases lay in between. The CDR3 bases are TGCAGCGTTGGCACAGGGAGCTCCTACGAGCAGTACTTC. Translated: CSVGTGSSYEQYF.

In its sample, this clone was seen a few times. The chain is built from TRBV19 and TRBJ2-1; D is ambiguous. Germline-derived CDR1 and CDR2 are LNHDA and SQIVND (reference sequence). V was clipped by 3 bases and J by 0 bases, with 9 bases between them. The CDR3 has 15 amino acids. CDR3 nucleotide sequence: TGTGCCAGTAGTATTATCCGCGGCTCCTACAATGAGCAGTTCTTC. Residues: CASSIIRGSYNEQFF.

The chain recombines TRBV9 with TRBJ1-2, with 7 nucleotides matching TRBD1. This CDR3 contains 14 residues. J lost 5 bases, V lost 0 bases, and 4 bases had no gene match. Germline values: CDR1 SGDLS, CDR2 YYNGEE. The CDR3 DNA is TGTGCCAGCAGCGTAGGACAGGGTACATATGGCTACACCTTC. Amino acid sequence: CASSVGQGTYGYTF.

In this sample, this clone turned up a few times. V gene TRBV18 combines with J gene TRBJ2-1, with D possibly matching TRBD1 (6 bases). Deletions cut 4 bases from V and 5 bases from J, with 9 bases between. From germline, CDR1 is KGHSH and CDR2 LQKENI. This CDR3 has 13 amino acids. The CDR3 nucleotides read TGTGCCAGCTCACGAGGACAGAACAATGAGCAGTTCTTC. Residues: CASSRGQNNEQFF.

The chain is built from TRBV6-5 and TRBJ2-7, with no clear D. The CDR3 has 13 amino acids. The V end was cut by 10 bases, the J end by 0 bases, with 13 bases between. Germline CDR1 MNHEY, CDR2 SVGAGI. As DNA, the CDR3 is TGTGCCAACTCAGAGGAGAGCTCCTACGAGCAGTACTTC. Translating it yields CANSEESSYEQYF.

There are a few counts of this clone. The chain links TRBV7-9 to TRBJ1-2; D unresolved. The CDR3 contains 13 residues. Per the germline V gene, CDR1 is SEHNR and CDR2 is FQNEAQ (reference sequence). Trimming removed 1 base at V and 6 bases at J, with 9 bases between. The CDR3 loop is CASSLGGMNGYTF. CDR3 DNA sequence: TGTGCCAGCAGCTTAGGAGGGATGAATGGCTACACCTTC. Using reference TRBV7-9 and TRBJ1-2 for the parts outside the CDR3, the full variable domain is DTGVSQNPRHKITKRGQNVTFRCDPISEHNRLYWYRQTLGQGPEFLTYFQNEAQLEKSRLLSDRFSAERPKGSFSTLEIQRTEQGDSAMYLCASSLGGMNGYTFGSGTRLTVV.

CDR3 nucleotide sequence: TGTGCCAGCAGCACCCACAGGGGGGGTGAGCAGTTCTTC. It is translated as CASSTHRGGEQFF. The V call is TRBV11-2, the J call TRBJ2-1, with D perhaps TRBD1 (8 bases). V was clipped by 5 bases and J by 9 bases, with 14 bases between them. Germline V lookup: CDR1 SGHAT, CDR2 FQNNGV. CDR3 length equals 13 residues.

This clone was detected only a few times. The V gene is TRBV7-9, the J gene TRBJ2-1; TRBD2 aligns across 10 bases. CDR3 size: 14 residues. V was clipped by 7 bases and J by 6 bases; unmatched bases: 6. From germline, CDR1 is SEHNR and CDR2 FQNEAQ (reference sequence). CDR3 protein: CASKGAGGPNEQFF. For the CDR3, the DNA is TGTGCCAGCAAGGGAGCGGGAGGGCCCAATGAGCAGTTCTTC.

The chain uses TRBV4-1 and TRBJ2-1; D unresolved. The CDR3 sequence is 14 residues long. V was trimmed by 0 bases and J by 4 bases, leaving 7 bases between them. Germline CDR1 is MGHRA and CDR2 is YSYEKL. The CDR3 coding sequence is TGCGCCAGCAGCCAAGATAGTAGATACAATGAGCAGTTCTTC. Its translation is CASSQDSRYNEQFF.

This chain's CDR3 is CASSATTGLDGETQYF. For the CDR3, the DNA is TGTGCCAGCAGCGCCACGACAGGACTGGATGGAGAGACCCAGTACTTC. V and J are TRBV11-3 and TRBJ2-5; D is possibly TRBD1 (6 bases). V was clipped by 5 bases and J by 4 bases, with 20 bases between them. From germline, CDR1 is SGHNT and CDR2 YENEEA. This CDR3 comprises 16 residues.

This sequence joins TRBV5-6 and TRBJ1-3; TRBD1 aligns across 8 bases. V lost 3 bases and J lost 4; bases outside the gene matches: 6. CDR3 size: 15 residues. Germline CDR1 reads SGHDT; CDR2 reads YYEEEE. The CDR3 DNA is TGTGCCAGCAGCTCGGAATGGACAGGGGGAAACACCATATATTTT. This sequence encodes CASSSEWTGGNTIYF. The full variable domain, rest sourced from reference TRBV5-6 and TRBJ1-3, is DAGVTQSPTHLIKTRGQQVTLRCSPKSGHDTVSWYQQALGQGPQFIFQYYEEEERQRGNFPDRFSGHQFPNYSSELNVNALLLGDSALYLCASSSEWTGGNTIYFGEGSWLTVV.

This chain links TRBV3-1 (or the pseudogene TRBV3-2) with TRBJ2-7, with 8 bases matching TRBD1. The length of the CDR3 is 13 residues. The V and J ends lost 4 bases and 3 bases, in that order; junction bases with no gene match: 2. Per germline, CDR1 LGHDT and CDR2 YNNKEL (reference sequence). The CDR3 reads CASSPDRGYEQYF. The CDR3 region has the DNA TGTGCCAGCAGCCCAGACAGGGGCTACGAGCAGTACTTC.

Only one count was recorded for this clone. The chain recombines TRBV5-1 with TRBJ2-2; the D gene is possibly TRBD1 (6 bases). CDR1 is SGHRS and CDR2 is YFSETQ in the germline V gene. The CDR3 totals 15 residues. Trimming pared 4 bases from V and 0 bases from J, leaving 10 bases between. CDR3 nucleotides: TGCGCCAGCAGCACCGGACAGTCGAACACCGGGGAGCTGTTTTTT. Translation: CASSTGQSNTGELFF. The full variable domain, rest sourced from reference TRBV5-1 and TRBJ2-2, is KAGVTQTPRYLIKTRGQQVTLSCSPISGHRSVSWYQQTPGQGLQFLFEYFSETQRNKGNFPGRFSGRQFSNSRSEMNVSTLELGDSALYLCASSTGQSNTGELFFGEGSRLTVL.